This entry lists 14 T cell receptor beta chains sequenced from one sample in a study of cytomegalovirus exposure and HLA in healthy donors. With 60 Vbeta and 13 Jbeta primers, the PCR was carried out. Repertoires were generated with immunoSEQ multiplex PCR, while TCRdb's copy carries only in-frame clones and drops some. This table holds 130,000 to 150,000 clones, about three fifths found once. The sequencing sample was made of PBMCs. Receptor source: a woman in her 30s in good health and CMV-seropositive.

The chain couples TRBV9 to TRBJ2-1, with D possibly matching TRBD2 (7 bases). Trimming cost V 2 bases and J 5 bases, with 11 bases left between them. The CDR3 covers 14 residues. CDR1 and CDR2 from the germline V gene are SGDLS and YYNGEE. The DNA of the CDR3 is TGTGCCAGCAGCGTGCGGGGGCCCCACAATGAGCAGTTCTTC. Translation gives CASSVRGPHNEQFF.

CDR3 amino acids: CASSRDQGYEQYF. DNA for the CDR3: TGTGCCAGCAGTCGAGACCAGGGCTACGAGCAGTACTTC. The chain carries TRBV27 and TRBJ2-7, with D maybe TRBD1 (5 bases). V dropped 5 bases and J dropped 3 bases, with 11 bases sitting between them. Germline CDR1 reads MNHEY; CDR2 reads SMNVEV (reference sequence). The CDR3 spans 13 residues.

V gene TRBV29-1 combines with J gene TRBJ1-4; 9 bases match TRBD1. The V gene end was trimmed by 6 bases and the J gene end by 0 bases; junction bases not matched to a gene: 11. Germline V lookup: CDR1 SQVTM, CDR2 ANQGSEA. The CDR3 sequence is 17 residues long. The CDR3: CSVPLTGGTSTNEKLFF. CDR3 bases: TGCAGCGTACCCCTGACAGGGGGTACATCAACTAATGAAAAACTGTTTTTT.

This clone occurred a few times. The chain links TRBV14 to TRBJ2-1; 14 bases agree with TRBD2. The CDR3 has 15 amino acids. The V gene's germline CDR1 is SGHDN and CDR2 FVKESK. V lost 4 bases, J lost 6 bases, and 2 bases stayed unmatched. CDR3 DNA sequence: TGTGCCAGCAGCCGTGGGACTAGCGGGAGCAATGAGCAGTTCTTC. It codes for CASSRGTSGSNEQFF.

V gene TRBV28 combines with J gene TRBJ1-1; D remains ambiguous. Trimming took off 7 bases at V and 5 bases at J, with 14 bases between the two ends. The CDR3 extends over 13 amino acids. Per the germline V gene, CDR1 is MDHEN and CDR2 is SYDVKM. The CDR3, as DNA: TGTGCCAGCATAATTGGGTCCGGGACTGAAGCTTTCTTT. Its translation: CASIIGSGTEAFF.

The chain is built from TRBV27 and TRBJ1-2; 8 bases map to TRBD1. The J segment lost 6 bases and the V segment lost 4 bases, leaving 7 bases of the junction unmatched. CDR3 length: 14 amino acids. CDR1 is MNHEY and CDR2 is SMNVEV in the germline V gene (reference sequence). The CDR3 bases are TGTGCCAGCAGTTCTCAGGGGGCGGCGGATGGCTACACCTTC. Translated, it gives CASSSQGAADGYTF.

This chain uses TRBV18 with TRBJ1-5; D gene uncertain. The CDR3 sequence is 16 residues long. V lost 3 bases, J lost 0 bases, and 12 bases lay in between. Looked up from germline, CDR1 is KGHSH and CDR2 is LQKENI. The DNA for the CDR3 is TGTGCCAGCTCACCGGGCTCGCAGACTAGCAATCAGCCCCAGCATTTT. Protein product: CASSPGSQTSNQPQHF.

The V and J genes are TRBV30 and TRBJ1-1; 7 bases line up with TRBD1. The length of the CDR3 is 17 residues. CDR1 is GTSNPN, CDR2 SVGIG, per germline (reference sequence). The V segment lost 3 bases and the J segment 3 bases; nucleotides outside the gene matches: 16. CDR3 in amino acids: CAWSKEEWTGLDTEAFF. CDR3 DNA: TGTGCCTGGAGCAAAGAAGAATGGACAGGCCTAGACACTGAAGCTTTCTTT.

V is TRBV5-1 and J is TRBJ2-2; the match to TRBD1 covers 9 bases. Per germline, CDR1 SGHRS and CDR2 YFSETQ. Losses at the gene ends were 4 bases for V and 5 bases for J; bases not matched to a gene: 12. This CDR3 spans 17 amino acids. Written as DNA, the CDR3 is TGCGCCAGCAGCGGAAGGTGGGGACAGGGTGTGACCGGGGAGCTGTTTTTT. Translating it yields CASSGRWGQGVTGELFF.

V is TRBV5-7 and J is TRBJ1-6; D is perhaps TRBD1 (6 bases). TRBV5-7 is reported as an ORF; its role is uncertain. The CDR3 has 19 residues. The ends were cut back, 4 bases at V and 2 bases at J, with 22 bases in the middle. CDR3 in DNA: TGTGCCAGCAGCAACACTCACAGGGCCCGCTGGGCCTATAATTCACCCCTCCACTTT. Amino acids: CASSNTHRARWAYNSPLHF.

This clone came up a few times. This chain joins TRBV18 and TRBJ1-2; 7 nucleotides match TRBD1. V was clipped by 3 bases and J by 3 bases; unmatched bases: 7. From germline, CDR1 is KGHSH and CDR2 LQKENI. The CDR3 runs 15 residues. In DNA, the CDR3 is TGTGCCAGCTCACCGGGATATGGACAGGACTATGGCTACACCTTC. This translates into CASSPGYGQDYGYTF.

The rearrangement joins TRBV30 to TRBJ1-6, with D perhaps TRBD1 (6 bases). CDR1 is GTSNPN and CDR2 is SVGIG in the germline V gene (reference sequence). This CDR3 contains 13 residues. V was trimmed by 4 bases and J by 5 bases, leaving 9 bases between them. CDR3 in DNA: TGTGCCTGGACGGGGGGCCATAATTCACCCCTCCACTTT. Protein sequence: CAWTGGHNSPLHF.

V gene TRBV6-5 combines with J gene TRBJ2-5; perhaps TRBD1 as D (5 bases). Germline lookup yields CDR1 MNHEY and CDR2 SVGAGI. V dropped 8 bases and J dropped 7 bases, with 14 bases sitting between them. This CDR3 is 12 amino acids long. This chain's CDR3 is CASSGLVGTQYF. CDR3 DNA: TGTGCCAGCTCAGGGTTAGTTGGGACCCAGTACTTC.

The rearrangement uses TRBV14 and TRBJ2-7; 8 nucleotides align to TRBD1. This CDR3 region has 16 residues. Germline trimming cut 3 bases from V and 8 bases from J; bases unmatched to any gene: 15. Germline CDR1 is SGHDN and CDR2 is FVKESK. CDR3 bases: TGTGCCAGCAGCCAGGTGGTCGGGACAGGTCTTACCAAGCAGTACTTC. Residues: CASSQVVGTGLTKQYF.